This TCR beta chain was profiled in a study of CD8 T cells in Susac syndrome. Random hexamers were used to reverse transcribe an amount of about 0.45 to 1 ug RNA. With immunoSEQ multiplex PCR, TCR beta CDR3 was amplified across 54 Vbeta and 13 Jbeta. TCRdb processed the immunoSEQ multiplex PCR reads anew with MiXCR; each CDR3 protein has one entry. The table records roughly 170,000 distinct CDR3 sequences, approximately 93% of them present only once. The study sequenced TCR beta in blood CD8+ and CD4+ T cells. CDR3 length: 19 amino acids. From germline, CDR1 is MRHNA and CDR2 SNTAGT. Trimming pared 2 bases from V and 2 bases from J, leaving 25 bases between.

Sequences were obtained from CD4+ T cells from PBMCs. The sequence was collected from a human donor with multiple sclerosis. The chain carries TRBV6-4 and TRBJ2-7; D might be TRBD1 (6 bases). CDR3 sequence: CASSDPKPPETGSTYEQYF. The CDR3, as DNA: TGTGCCAGCAGTGACCCGAAACCACCGGAGACAGGATCTACCTACGAGCAGTACTTC.